Shown below are 7 T cell receptor beta chains from a single sample sequenced in a study of blood T cell repertoires in COVID-19 (dated by TCRdb to the early 2020s). The library was prepared using the immunoSEQ multiplex PCR assay. TCRdb carries this immuneACCESS record with in-frame sequences only. Its versions omit some clonotypes, under half of them owing to an unresolved V gene in the studies checked, with the rest unexplained. Across this sample there are around 180,000 clones, with roughly four fifths seen only once. The ten largest clones capture around 5.2% of the sample. Sequences were obtained from peripheral blood. These receptors all come from a woman aged 25 to 45 with acute or convalescent COVID-19.

J is TRBJ1-2 and V is TRBV6-1; 11 bases align to TRBD1. The V and J ends lost 2 bases and 5 bases, in that order; junction bases with no gene match: 10. This CDR3 contains 17 residues. Germline CDR1 reads MNHNS; CDR2 reads SASEGT. The CDR3 loop reads CASSERPRTGGQYGYTF. The CDR3 coding sequence is TGTGCCAGCAGTGAACGCCCCCGGACAGGGGGCCAGTATGGCTACACCTTC.

This clone was observed a few times. The chain carries TRBV5-1 and TRBJ1-1, with D uncertain. The CDR3 is 14 amino acids. The V end lost 0 bases, the J end lost 3 bases, and 9 bases lay between the germline ends. Germline V gives CDR1 SGHRS, CDR2 YFSETQ. The CDR3 spells CASSLGGRDTEAFF. The CDR3 bases are TGCGCCAGCAGCTTGGGTGGGAGGGACACTGAAGCTTTCTTT.

V is TRBV6-5 and J is TRBJ1-3; D is unclear. Trimming took off 7 bases at V and 4 bases at J, with 11 bases between the two ends. The germline V gene has CDR1 MNHEY and CDR2 SVGAGI. This CDR3 has 13 amino acids. DNA of the CDR3: TGTGCCAGCAACCCTGATCGGGGAAACACCATATATTTT. Protein sequence: CASNPDRGNTIYF.

This sequence joins TRBV27 and TRBJ1-5; perhaps TRBD1 as D (6 bases). In germline, CDR1 is MNHEY, CDR2 SMNVEV (reference sequence). The germline V and J ends were trimmed by 2 bases and 2 bases, with 16 bases remaining between them. The CDR3 consists of 17 residues. CDR3 nucleotide sequence: TGTGCCAGCAGTTTACTTGTCGGGGGGCTCCGCAATCAGCCCCAGCATTTT. It codes for CASSLLVGGLRNQPQHF.

The V call is TRBV7-2, the J call TRBJ1-2; D gene ambiguous. The length of the CDR3 is 12 residues. Germline V lookup: CDR1 SGHTA, CDR2 FQGNSA. Trimming took 3 bases from V and 8 from J, leaving 10 bases between them. DNA of the CDR3: TGTGCCAGCAGCTTCGGCTCGCGGGGCTACACCTTC. Residues: CASSFGSRGYTF.

The chain carries TRBV5-1 and TRBJ2-2, with D unresolved. This CDR3 is 14 amino acids long. Germline V gene data show CDR1 as SGHRS and CDR2 as YFSETQ. The germline V and J ends were trimmed by 1 base and 6 bases, with 10 bases remaining between them. This chain's CDR3 is CASSLTTGSGELFF. CDR3 coding DNA: TGCGCCAGCAGCTTGACCACCGGGTCCGGGGAGCTGTTTTTT.

This clone occurred once. This chain connects TRBV27 to TRBJ2-2, with 7 bases aligning to TRBD1. CDR3 size: 13 residues. The germline V gene encodes CDR1 MNHEY and CDR2 SMNVEV (reference sequence). J lost 9 bases, V lost 7 bases, and 8 bases had no gene match. The CDR3 sequence is CASNRTGGRELFF. The DNA of the CDR3 is TGTGCCAGCAACCGGACAGGTGGTCGGGAGCTGTTTTTT.